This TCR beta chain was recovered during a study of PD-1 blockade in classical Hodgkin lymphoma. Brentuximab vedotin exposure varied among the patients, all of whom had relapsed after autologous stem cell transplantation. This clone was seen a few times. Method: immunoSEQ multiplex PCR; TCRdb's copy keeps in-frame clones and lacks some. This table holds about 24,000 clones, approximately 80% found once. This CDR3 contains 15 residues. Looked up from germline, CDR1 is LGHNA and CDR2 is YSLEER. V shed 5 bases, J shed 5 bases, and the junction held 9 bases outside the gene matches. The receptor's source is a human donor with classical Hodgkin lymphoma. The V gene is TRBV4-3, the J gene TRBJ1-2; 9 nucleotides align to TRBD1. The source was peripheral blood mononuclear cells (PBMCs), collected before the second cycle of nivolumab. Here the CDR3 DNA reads TGCGCCAGCAGCTTACACAGGGGGCAGGGGTATGGCTACACCTTC. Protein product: CASSLHRGQGYGYTF.